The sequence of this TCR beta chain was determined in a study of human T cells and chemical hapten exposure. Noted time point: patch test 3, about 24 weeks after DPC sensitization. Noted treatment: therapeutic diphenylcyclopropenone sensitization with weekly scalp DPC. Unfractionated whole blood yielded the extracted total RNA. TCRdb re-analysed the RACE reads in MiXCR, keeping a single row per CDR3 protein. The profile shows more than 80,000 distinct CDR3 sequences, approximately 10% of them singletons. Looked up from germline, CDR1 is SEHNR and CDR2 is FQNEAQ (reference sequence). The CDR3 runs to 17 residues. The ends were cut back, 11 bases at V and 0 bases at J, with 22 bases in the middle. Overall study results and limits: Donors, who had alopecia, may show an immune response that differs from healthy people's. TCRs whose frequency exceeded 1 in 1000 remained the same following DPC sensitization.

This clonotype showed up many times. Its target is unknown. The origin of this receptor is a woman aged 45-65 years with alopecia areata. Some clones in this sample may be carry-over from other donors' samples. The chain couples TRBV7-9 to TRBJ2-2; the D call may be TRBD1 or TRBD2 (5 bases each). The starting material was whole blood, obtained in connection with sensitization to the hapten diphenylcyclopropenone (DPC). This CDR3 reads CALVLTGRSANTGELFF. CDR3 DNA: TGTGCCTTGGTCCTAACGGGACGGAGCGCGAACACCGGGGAGCTGTTTTTT.